A selection of T cell receptor beta chains follows, all from one sample in a study of T cell responses to AZD1222 COVID-19 vaccine. The data were produced by immunoSEQ multiplex PCR, yet TCRdb's version contains in-frame clones alone and is incomplete. The repertoire holds approximately 88,000 clones, with around 73% as singletons. The specimen comprised peripheral blood, sampled on day 0 of AZD1222 vaccination. The receptors shown here come from an adult in good health. Each CDR3 is given with its conserved first and last residue. D genes are given only for firm matches. For some rows the clone size is stated as once, few or many, or as a class when expanded; others skip it.

TRBV6-1,.,TRBJ1-5,TRBD1,TGTGCCAGCAGTCCTTTTGGACAGGGCAATCAGCCCCAGCATTTT,CASSPFGQGNQPQHF
TRBV11-2,.,TRBJ2-4,.,TGTGCCAGCAGCTTAGATAGTCTTTCAGGGGAGACACAGTACTTC,CASSLDSLSGETQYF
TRBV5-1,.,TRBJ2-3,TRBD2,TGCGCCAGCAGCTATTTAGCGGGAGTTGGCACAGATACGCAGTATTTT,CASSYLAGVGTDTQYF
TRBV5-1,.,TRBJ2-5,.,TGCGCCAGCAGCGTCGGGGTGACCGAAGAGACCCAGTACTTC,CASSVGVTEETQYF
TRBV19,.,TRBJ1-5,.,TGTGCCAGTCGATGGACCAGGGATCAGCCCCAGCATTTT,CASRWTRDQPQHF
TRBV4-1,.,TRBJ1-2,TRBD1,TGCGCCAGCAGCTTCCATCCGGGACAGGGGTATGGCTACACCTTC,CASSFHPGQGYGYTF
TRBV3-1/TRBV3-2,.,TRBJ2-1,TRBD2,TGTGCCAGCAGCCATCCCTCTAGCGGGATACCCGGTAGCTCCTACAATGAGCAGTTCTTC,CASSHPSSGIPGSSYNEQFF
TRBV12-3/TRBV12-4,.,TRBJ2-3,TRBD1,TGTGCCAGCAGCAGCCATACAGGGGCAGCGCAGTATTTT,CASSSHTGAAQYF
TRBV30,.,TRBJ2-3,TRBD2,TGTGCCTGGAGTGTACCCCAGCGGGGCGAGGGTCGGGATACGCAGTATTTT,CAWSVPQRGEGRDTQYF
TRBV5-4,.,TRBJ2-3,.,TGTGCCAGCAGCGCAGGAAAAAACCGGGCAGATACGCAGTATTTT,CASSAGKNRADTQYF
TRBV11-2,.,TRBJ1-2,TRBD1,TGTGCCAGCAGCCCGGACAGGCTCTATGGCTACACCTTC,CASSPDRLYGYTF
TRBV5-3,few,TRBJ1-5,.,TGTGCCAGAAGCTTGATAGCCCGAGGGCAGCCCCAGCATTTT,CARSLIARGQPQHF
TRBV6-5,once,TRBJ1-2,.,TGTGCCACCCGTCCCCGGGAGCATAATAACGGCTACACCTTC,CATRPREHNNGYTF
TRBV7-2,.,TRBJ1-1,.,TGTGCCAGCAGCTCAGGACGGTTGAACACTGAAGCTTTCTTT,CASSSGRLNTEAFF
TRBV4-1,.,TRBJ1-2,.,TGCGCCAGCAGCCCTCAACAGGGTAGTGGCTACACCTTC,CASSPQQGSGYTF
TRBV11-2,.,TRBJ2-7,.,TGTGCCAGCAGCTTAGATACAGGACCTATTGAGCAGTACTTC,CASSLDTGPIEQYF
TRBV15,few,TRBJ2-7,.,TGTGCCACCAGCAGAGAACCGCCACCAAGCTACGAGCAGTACTTC,CATSREPPPSYEQYF
TRBV10-3,.,TRBJ1-6,.,TGTGCCATCAGTGCCGGGACCGATAATTCACCCCTCCACTTT,CAISAGTDNSPLHF
TRBV2,.,TRBJ1-5,TRBD1,TGTGCCAGCAGTGATACAGGGGGGGATCAGCCCCAGCATTTT,CASSDTGGDQPQHF
TRBV3-1/TRBV3-2,.,TRBJ1-2,TRBD1,TGTGCCAGCAGCCAAGCCGGCAGGGGGCGAGGCTACACCTTC,CASSQAGRGRGYTF
TRBV15,.,TRBJ2-3,TRBD2,TGTGCCACCAGCAGATCCGGACTAGCGGATACGCAGTATTTT,CATSRSGLADTQYF
TRBV18,.,TRBJ1-1,.,TGTGCCAGCTCACGGCAGGGGCTCACTGAAGCTTTCTTT,CASSRQGLTEAFF
TRBV5-4,few,TRBJ1-6,.,TGTGCCAGCAGCCCCGGCGGGTTTAATTCACCCCTCCACTTT,CASSPGGFNSPLHF